What follows is one T cell receptor beta chain and its context. The antigen is undetermined. The data originate from a study of cytomegalovirus exposure and HLA in healthy donors. At the level of the study: An early data release held around 80 million unique TCRs from HLA-typed donors.

Primers for the PCR totalled 60 Vbeta and 13 Jbeta. Libraries were prepared by immunoSEQ multiplex PCR; TCRdb keeps only in-frame clonotypes and omits some of them. The sample shows 100,000 or so clones, under 85% of them seen only once. General study results and limits: A later analysis found most CMV-associated TCR beta chains apparently HLA-restricted. In vitro assays verified that a few CMV-associated chains recognized CMV antigens specifically. Presence/absence results assume similar sequencing depth per donor, which may not hold.

The CDR3 loop spans 14 amino acids. Germline CDR1 and CDR2: SGHRS and YFSETQ. The trim removed 0 bases at V and 7 bases at J, leaving 4 bases unmatched. Sequenced material: PBMCs. This TCR derives from a man aged 25 to 45 in good health and CMV-seronegative. V and J are TRBV5-1 and TRBJ1-2; 9 bases agree with TRBD1. The chain's CDR3 is CASSLEGQGSGYTF. As DNA, the CDR3 is TGCGCCAGCAGCTTGGAGGGACAGGGCTCTGGCTACACCTTC.